This T cell receptor beta chain was retrieved from a study of shared clonotypes between healthy human individuals. The CDR3 runs 13 residues. Germline V gene sequence: CDR1 SGHRS, CDR2 YFSETQ. V lost 7 bases, J lost 0 bases, and 10 bases lay in between. This clone was counted once. The target antigen is unknown. Study-wide results and limits: At large depth, rarefaction still showed sorted-subset sequencing to be incomplete. A generally larger estimated richness was seen in naive subsets than in memory subsets.

Repertoires were generated with immunoSEQ multiplex PCR, while TCRdb's copy carries only in-frame clones and drops some. The data hold approximately 980,000 clones, with 76% observed a single time. The sequence derives from a man younger than 35 in good health. The specimen sequenced was memory CD4+ T cells sorted from blood. Subset described: CD45RA-negative fraction. The rearrangement uses TRBV5-1 and TRBJ1-1; D gene unclear. CDR3 nucleotide sequence: TGCGCCAGCGCCGGCAGTGTGAACACTGAAGCTTTCTTT. Translation gives CASAGSVNTEAFF. Looking up the rest from reference TRBV5-1 and TRBJ1-1 gives the full variable domain: KAGVTQTPRYLIKTRGQQVTLSCSPISGHRSVSWYQQTPGQGLQFLFEYFSETQRNKGNFPGRFSGRQFSNSRSEMNVSTLELGDSALYLCASAGSVNTEAFFGQGTRLTVV.